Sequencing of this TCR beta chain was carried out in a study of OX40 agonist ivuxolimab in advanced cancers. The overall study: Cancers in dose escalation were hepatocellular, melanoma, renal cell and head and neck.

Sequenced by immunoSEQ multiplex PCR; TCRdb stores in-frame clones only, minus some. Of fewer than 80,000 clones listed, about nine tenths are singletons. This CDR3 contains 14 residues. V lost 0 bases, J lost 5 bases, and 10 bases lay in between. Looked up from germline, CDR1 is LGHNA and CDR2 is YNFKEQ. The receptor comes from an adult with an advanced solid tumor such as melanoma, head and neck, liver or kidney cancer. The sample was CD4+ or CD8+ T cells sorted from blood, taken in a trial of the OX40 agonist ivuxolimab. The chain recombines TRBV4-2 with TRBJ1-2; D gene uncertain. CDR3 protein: CASSQDYSVYGYTF. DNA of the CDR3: TGTGCCAGCAGCCAAGATTATAGCGTGTATGGCTACACCTTC.